The 27 T cell receptor beta chains reported below all come from one sample, sequenced in a study of blood T cells in healthy people across ages. It was with a sample-barcoded 5' primer and a J-beta primer mix that a second PCR of about 6 to 12 cycles was run. TCRdb processed the 5' RACE reads anew with MiXCR; each CDR3 protein has one entry. The repertoire has almost 800,000 distinct CDR3 sequences, 55% to 75% of them found once; the top ten carry about 20%. What was sequenced was blood. All receptors derive from a man between 25 and 39 years old in good health.

The V and J genes are TRBV7-6 and TRBJ2-6; TRBD1 is a possible D gene (5 bases). In germline, CDR1 is SGHVS, CDR2 FNYEAQ. V was pared by 5 bases and J by 4 bases, with 21 bases between. The CDR3 sequence is 18 residues long. CDR3 sequence reads: CASSDAWQGETGANVLTF. CDR3 nucleotides: TGTGCCAGCAGCGACGCTTGGCAGGGCGAAACCGGGGCCAACGTCCTGACTTTC.

In this sample, this clonotype turned up a few times. This rearrangement joins TRBV11-2 to TRBJ2-3, with TRBD2 matching 11 bases. The CDR3 loop spans 15 amino acids. V lost 0 bases and J lost 4; bases outside the gene matches: 0. The V gene's germline CDR1 is SGHAT and CDR2 FQNNGV. The CDR3 protein is CASSLDSGGADTQYF. The DNA of the CDR3 is TGTGCCAGCAGCTTAGATAGCGGGGGGGCAGATACGCAGTATTTT.

V usage is TRBV4-1 and J usage is TRBJ2-5; a possible D gene is TRBD2 (6 bases). Trimming shortened V by 2 bases and J by 3 bases, and 10 bases separated the two germline ends. CDR3 length: 14 amino acids. The germline V gene has CDR1 MGHRA and CDR2 YSYEKL. The CDR3: CASSQHGGKETQYF. The DNA of the CDR3 is TGCGCCAGCAGCCAACACGGGGGTAAAGAGACCCAGTACTTC.

The V call is TRBV4-3, the J call TRBJ2-1; D not certain. The CDR3 length is 14 residues. Germline V gene sequence: CDR1 LGHNA, CDR2 YSLEER. With 4 bases removed from V and 6 bases from J, the gap between germline ends came to 13 bases. CDR3 residues: CASSRDKFFNEQFF. CDR3 DNA: TGCGCCAGCAGCCGAGACAAGTTCTTCAATGAGCAGTTCTTC.

A word on this clonotype: The germline gene is not matched at one end of the junction; a read error may be the cause. This sequence joins TRBV5-1 and TRBJ2-5, with D possibly TRBD1 on 6 matching bases. The germline V gene has CDR1 SGHRS and CDR2 YFSETQ. CDR3 length equals 15 residues. The CDR3 sequence: CVSSLLGQGQETQYF. CDR3 sequence (DNA): TGCGTCAGCAGCCTCCTAGGGCAGGGGCAAGAGACCCAGTACTTC. Supplemented by reference TRBV5-1 and TRBJ2-5, the full variable domain reads KAGVTQTPRYLIKTRGQQVTLSCSPISGHRSVSWYQQTPGQGLQFLFEYFSETQRNKGNFPGRFSGRQFSNSRSEMNVSTLELGDSALYLCVSSLLGQGQETQYFGPGTRLLVL.

This clonotype showed up just a few times. The J gene is TRBJ2-5, the V gene TRBV7-2; no clear D. The DNA end lines up better with TRBJ2-7; the J call may be wrong. The CDR3 is made up of 13 amino acids. CDR1 SGHTA and CDR2 FQGNSA come from the germline V gene. CDR3: CASKPTEQAEQYF. CDR3 DNA sequence: TGTGCCAGCAAACCCACCGAACAAGCCGAGCAGTACTTC.

The J gene is TRBJ2-1, the V gene TRBV29-1; unclear D gene. V lost 4 bases, J lost 6 bases, and 16 bases lay in between. The CDR3 spans 14 residues. The germline gives CDR1 SQVTM, CDR2 ANQGSEA. The CDR3 DNA sequence: TGCAGCGTTGGTGACTTCTTCCCCTCCAATGAGCAGTTCTTC. It translates to CSVGDFFPSNEQFF.

This clonotype is a singleton in its sample. V gene TRBV7-2 combines with J gene TRBJ1-2; TRBD1 agrees at 7 bases. Unmatched junction bases numbered 12, after V lost 4 bases and J lost 4 bases. The V gene's germline CDR1 is SGHTA and CDR2 FQGNSA. This CDR3 has 16 residues. The CDR3 region is CASSSGGFRLTYGYTF. In DNA, the CDR3 is TGTGCCAGCAGCTCAGGGGGTTTCCGTTTGACCTATGGCTACACCTTC.

V and J are TRBV20-1 and TRBJ2-1, with D possibly being TRBD2 (6 bases). The CDR3 consists of 15 residues. Trimming left V 1 base short and J 4 bases short, with 14 bases between. Germline V CDR1 and CDR2: DFQATT, SNEGSKA (reference sequence). CDR3 in amino acids: CSARAQRGFYNEQFF. CDR3 bases: TGCAGTGCTAGAGCCCAACGGGGGTTTTACAATGAGCAGTTCTTC.

The chain recombines TRBV5-5 with TRBJ1-4; D may be TRBD1 (5 bases). CDR1 is SGHKS and CDR2 is YYEKEE in the germline V gene (reference sequence). Deletions cut 3 bases from V and 7 bases from J, with 16 bases between. The CDR3 sequence is 15 residues long. For the CDR3, the DNA is TGTGCCAGCAGCTCCGGGACGGCCGGGAGTGAAAAACTGTTTTTT. This encodes CASSSGTAGSEKLFF.

The chain carries TRBV7-9 and TRBJ2-7; 7 nucleotides match TRBD2. J was trimmed by 5 bases and V by 1 base; bases with no gene match: 8. The CDR3 has 15 residues. Germline CDR1 reads SEHNR; CDR2 reads FQNEAQ (reference sequence). CDR3 loop: CASSLEGRAMDEQYF. CDR3 nucleotides: TGTGCCAGCAGCTTAGAGGGGAGGGCCATGGACGAGCAGTACTTC.

The chain couples TRBV20-1 to TRBJ2-1, with a possible D match to TRBD2 (5 bases). Germline CDR1 and CDR2: DFQATT and SNEGSKA (reference sequence). This CDR3 is built from 14 residues. V was clipped by 4 bases and J by 6 bases, with 16 bases between them. The CDR3 protein is CSANLQRLSNEQFF. CDR3 coding DNA: TGCAGTGCTAATCTCCAGCGGCTATCCAATGAGCAGTTCTTC.

The chain recombines TRBV20-1 with TRBJ2-3; a possible D gene is TRBD2 (6 bases). Germline V gene sequence: CDR1 DFQATT, CDR2 SNEGSKA (reference sequence). Trimming removed 6 bases at V and 2 bases at J, with 18 bases between. This CDR3 region has 15 residues. Here the CDR3 reads CSAPGGGGDTDTQYF. The CDR3 DNA reads TGCAGTGCCCCTGGAGGCGGCGGGGACACAGATACGCAGTATTTT.

The chain is built from TRBV7-7 and TRBJ2-3; D call uncertain. This CDR3 region has 16 residues. V gave up 2 bases and J gave up 0 bases, with 12 bases separating them. The germline V gene encodes CDR1 SSHAT and CDR2 FNYEAQ (reference sequence). The chain's CDR3 is CASSLSLDWSTDTQYF. The CDR3 bases are TGTGCCAGCAGCTTATCGCTAGACTGGAGCACAGATACGCAGTATTTT. The entire variable domain, with the rest obtained from reference TRBV7-7 and TRBJ2-3, is as follows: GAGVSQSPRYKVTKRGQDVTLRCDPISSHATLYWYQQALGQGPEFLTYFNYEAQPDKSGLPSDRFSAERPEGSISTLTIQRTEQRDSAMYRCASSLSLDWSTDTQYFGPGTRLTVL.

This clonotype was seen a few times. V gene TRBV10-3 combines with J gene TRBJ1-2, with D perhaps matching TRBD1 (6 bases). The germline CDR1 and CDR2 sequences are ENHRY and SYGVKD. This CDR3 has 13 amino acids. Trimming took 6 bases from V and 3 from J, leaving 11 bases between them. CDR3 nucleotides: TGTGCCATCAGCCATCGACAGGACTATGGCTACACCTTC. Amino acid sequence: CAISHRQDYGYTF.

The sample holds one count of this clonotype. V gene TRBV25-1 combines with J gene TRBJ1-2; D call uncertain. CDR1 and CDR2 from the germline V gene are MGHDK and SYGVNS. CDR3 size: 14 residues. V lost 3 bases and J lost 2, with 10 bases in between. The DNA of the CDR3 is TGTGCCAGCAGTGAGTGGACGGAAAACTATGGCTACACCTTC. Translating gives CASSEWTENYGYTF.

V is TRBV7-9 and J is TRBJ1-4; tentative D call: TRBD1 (5 bases). The V gene lost 5 bases and the J gene lost 2 bases, with 12 bases spanning the gap. The CDR3 contains 15 residues. Germline CDR1 is SEHNR and CDR2 is FQNEAQ (reference sequence). The CDR3 bases are TGTGCCAGCAGCGCTGGGGGACCGACTAATGAAAAACTGTTTTTT. Translating it yields CASSAGGPTNEKLFF.

This clonotype was counted only a few times. V gene TRBV7-3 combines with J gene TRBJ2-5; 9 bases agree with TRBD2. Germline CDR1 is SGHTA and CDR2 is FQGTGA. The CDR3 runs 15 residues. J gave up 2 bases and V 5 bases, and 6 bases lay outside the gene matches. The CDR3 loop reads CASSRTSELQETQYF. The CDR3 bases are TGTGCCAGCAGCCGGACTAGCGAGCTACAAGAGACCCAGTACTTC.

This sequence joins TRBV7-2 and TRBJ2-5, with D possibly TRBD2 on 7 matching bases. The CDR3 is 18 amino acids. The V end lost 2 bases, the J end lost 5 bases, and 24 bases lay between the germline ends. CDR1 and CDR2 from the germline V gene are SGHTA and FQGNSA. CDR3: CASSLRGGGDTYTETQYF. CDR3 coding DNA: TGTGCCAGCAGCTTAAGGGGCGGGGGCGATACCTACACGGAGACCCAGTACTTC.

V and J are TRBV20-1 and TRBJ1-6, with 8 bases aligning to TRBD1. The J segment lost 7 bases and the V segment lost 2 bases, leaving 4 bases of the junction unmatched. Germline V gene sequence: CDR1 DFQATT, CDR2 SNEGSKA (reference sequence). The length of the CDR3 is 14 residues. DNA of the CDR3: TGCAGTGCTAGAACTGGGACAGGAAATTCACCCCTCCACTTT. This encodes CSARTGTGNSPLHF.

Only a few counts were recorded for this clonotype. The chain recombines TRBV7-9 with TRBJ2-1, with D uncertain. The DNA end favors TRBJ2-7, so the J call may be wrong. Germline V gene sequence: CDR1 SEHNR, CDR2 FQNEAQ (reference sequence). This CDR3 comprises 11 residues. The CDR3 here is CASSWGSEQYF. CDR3 DNA sequence: TGTGCCAGCAGCTGGGGATCCGAGCAGTACTTC.

The chain recombines TRBV20-1 with TRBJ2-5; 9 bases are shared with TRBD2. Germline values: CDR1 DFQATT, CDR2 SNEGSKA (reference sequence). J was trimmed by 4 bases and V by 5 bases; bases with no gene match: 8. The CDR3 contains 14 residues. CDR3 residues: CSAVIAGVGETQYF. The CDR3 DNA reads as TGCAGTGCTGTCATAGCGGGAGTCGGAGAGACCCAGTACTTC.

The V gene is TRBV5-1, the J gene TRBJ1-2; the match to TRBD1 covers 7 bases. Germline lookup yields CDR1 SGHRS and CDR2 YFSETQ. The trim removed 0 bases at V and 3 bases at J, leaving 8 bases unmatched. The CDR3 spans 16 residues. The CDR3 sequence: CASSLDGTASYYGYTF. The CDR3 coding sequence is TGCGCCAGCAGCTTGGATGGGACAGCTTCCTACTATGGCTACACCTTC.

The rearrangement links TRBV20-1 to TRBJ1-2; a possible D gene is TRBD1 (6 bases). V was cut by 5 bases and J by 0 bases, with 13 bases left in between. Germline-derived CDR1 and CDR2 are DFQATT and SNEGSKA (reference sequence). This CDR3 region has 14 residues. The CDR3 is CSARTDSSNYGYTF. Here the CDR3 DNA reads TGCAGTGCTCGGACAGACAGTTCTAACTATGGCTACACCTTC.

A few counts support this clonotype. The chain joins TRBV20-1 to TRBJ1-2; tentative D call: TRBD1 (5 bases). Trimming took off 3 bases at V and 7 bases at J, with 18 bases between the two ends. The CDR3 consists of 14 residues. Germline assignment: CDR1 DFQATT and CDR2 SNEGSKA (reference sequence). CDR3 nucleotides: TGCAGTGCTAGCCCCCAGGGATCCCCCGTTGGCTACACCTTC. This sequence encodes CSASPQGSPVGYTF.

The V gene is TRBV29-1, the J gene TRBJ2-1; D unclear. This CDR3 is built from 10 residues. Germline-derived CDR1 and CDR2 are SQVTM and ANQGSEA. V lost 6 bases to trimming and J lost 9 bases, with 9 bases between them. The CDR3 here is CSVLMSEQFF. In DNA form, the CDR3 reads TGCAGCGTCCTTATGTCTGAGCAGTTCTTC.

Worth noting for this clonotype: At one boundary the junction diverges from the germline segment, which might be a read error. This chain links TRBV27 with TRBJ2-5; D is perhaps TRBD2 (5 bases). CDR3 length: 17 amino acids. Germline CDR1 is MNHEY and CDR2 is SMNVEV (reference sequence). The CDR3 nucleotides are TGTGCCAGCAGTTTATCGAAAGAGGGATTATACCAGGAGACCCAGTACTTC. As protein: CASSLSKEGLYQETQYF.